This T cell receptor (beta chain) appears in the sequencing data of a study of blood T cell repertoires in COVID-19. Study at large: Sites in the United States, Italy and Spain provided acute and convalescent COVID-19 samples. T cells, B-cell-depleted T cells, or PBMCs provided the cDNA or gDNA that served as material.

Original methodology: The assay estimated nucleated cells by amplifying reference gene primers. Some clones are missing from TCRdb's copy, which holds only in-frame ones; the method was immunoSEQ multiplex PCR. That table is the source of V, J and clone size, and D and trimming were worked out from the DNA. The sample has approximately 470,000 clones, around 85% seen once. Germline CDR1 and CDR2: KGHSH and LQKENI. This CDR3 contains 14 residues. The V gene end was trimmed by 3 bases and the J gene end by 9 bases; junction bases not matched to a gene: 8. The origin of this receptor is a human donor in a cohort sampled during active COVID-19. This chain links TRBV18 with TRBJ1-1; 9 bases align to TRBD1. The sample comprised peripheral blood. The CDR3 sequence is CASSPRTGDYQAFF. CDR3 nucleotide sequence: TGTGCCAGCTCACCCAGGACAGGGGATTATCAAGCTTTCTTT.